Each of the 14 T cell receptor beta chains below was sequenced from the same sample in a study of cytomegalovirus exposure and HLA in healthy donors. PCR employed 60 Vbeta and 13 Jbeta primers. The data were produced by immunoSEQ multiplex PCR, yet TCRdb's version contains in-frame clones alone and is incomplete. This sample has about 150,000 clones, with 80% found just once. The sample taken for sequencing was PBMCs. The receptors here all came from a young man in good health and CMV-seropositive.

A few counts support this clone. The chain is built from TRBV5-1 and TRBJ2-7; 7 bases map to TRBD1. The CDR3 is 15 residues long. Germline assignment: CDR1 SGHRS and CDR2 YFSETQ. The junction had 3 bases not matched to a gene; V was cut back by 0 bases and J by 0 bases. Written as DNA, the CDR3 is TGCGCCAGCAGCTTGGTTGACAGGGTCTCCTACGAGCAGTACTTC. It is translated as CASSLVDRVSYEQYF.

This sequence joins TRBV28 and TRBJ2-3; tentative D call: TRBD1 (6 bases). This CDR3 contains 15 residues. The germline gives CDR1 MDHEN, CDR2 SYDVKM. V lost 3 bases and J lost 4, with 14 bases in between. The CDR3 sequence is CASSLTGRGPDTQYF. The CDR3 nucleotides read TGTGCCAGCAGTTTGACAGGAAGGGGTCCAGATACGCAGTATTTT.

This clone was seen more than once but under ten times. V is TRBV6-1 and J is TRBJ1-5; D is possibly TRBD1 (6 bases). The germline V gene has CDR1 MNHNS and CDR2 SASEGT. This CDR3 spans 15 amino acids. The V end was cut by 6 bases, the J end by 5 bases, with 17 bases between. The CDR3 region is CASRTGEVGHQPQHF. In nucleotides, the CDR3 is TGTGCCAGCAGGACAGGTGAAGTGGGGCATCAGCCCCAGCATTTT.

The J gene is TRBJ1-2, the V gene TRBV10-3, with a tentative D call TRBD1 (5 bases). Trimming pared 4 bases from V and 2 bases from J, leaving 8 bases between. The CDR3 is made up of 13 amino acids. Germline lookup yields CDR1 ENHRY and CDR2 SYGVKD. The CDR3 spells CAISVGGNYGYTF. In DNA form, the CDR3 reads TGTGCCATCAGTGTCGGGGGAAACTATGGCTACACCTTC.

This clone has only a few counts. The V and J genes are TRBV2 and TRBJ1-2, with D tentatively TRBD1 (6 bases). Trimming cost V 5 bases and J 4 bases, with 14 bases left between them. This CDR3 has 14 residues. Germline V lookup: CDR1 SNHLY, CDR2 FYNNEI. The CDR3: CASSSDRLGYGYTF. For the CDR3, the DNA is TGTGCCAGCAGTTCTGACAGGCTTGGCTATGGCTACACCTTC.

This chain uses TRBV9 with TRBJ2-1, with TRBD2 matching over 14 bases. This CDR3 has 17 amino acids. V shed 0 bases, J shed 9 bases, and the junction held 8 bases outside the gene matches. The germline V gene encodes CDR1 SGDLS and CDR2 YYNGEE. The CDR3 sequence: CASSVDTGLAGDGEQFF. Written as DNA, the CDR3 is TGTGCCAGCAGCGTAGATACGGGACTAGCGGGAGACGGTGAGCAGTTCTTC.

The rearrangement links TRBV7-9 to TRBJ2-7; TRBD1 is a possible D gene (5 bases). This CDR3 region has 14 residues. Trimming cost V 1 base and J 2 bases, with 9 bases left between them. The germline V gene has CDR1 SEHNR and CDR2 FQNEAQ (reference sequence). CDR3 in DNA: TGTGCCAGCAGCTTAGGACAGAGTCCCTACGAGCAGTACTTC. Encoded protein: CASSLGQSPYEQYF.

The chain links TRBV2 to TRBJ1-4; TRBD1 matches at 8 bases. V shed 5 bases and J 6 bases; nucleotides not matched to a gene: 5. The CDR3 length is 14 residues. Germline V gene lookup returns CDR1 SNHLY and CDR2 FYNNEI. CDR3 sequence reads: CASSSDRGDEKLFF. CDR3 DNA sequence: TGTGCCAGCAGTTCCGACAGGGGTGATGAAAAACTGTTTTTT.

V and J are TRBV5-6 and TRBJ1-2; D is unresolved. V was clipped by 3 bases and J by 4 bases, with 13 bases between them. Germline loops: CDR1 SGHDT, CDR2 YYEEEE. The length of the CDR3 is 14 residues. CDR3 amino acids: CASSSGYAGYGYTF. Written as DNA, the CDR3 is TGTGCCAGCAGCTCTGGTTATGCGGGCTATGGCTACACCTTC.

This clone appeared a single time. The V call is TRBV28, the J call TRBJ2-4; TRBD1 matches at 9 bases. This CDR3 comprises 14 residues. Germline lookup yields CDR1 MDHEN and CDR2 SYDVKM. The trim removed 6 bases at V and 8 bases at J, leaving 8 bases unmatched. This CDR3 reads CASRSSGQGHIQYF. The CDR3 nucleotides are TGTGCCAGCAGGAGTTCGGGACAGGGCCACATTCAGTACTTC.

A single count supports this clone. This chain links TRBV2 with TRBJ2-7; maybe TRBD2 (6 bases). The CDR3 has 15 residues. The germline V gene has CDR1 SNHLY and CDR2 FYNNEI. Trimming removed 7 bases from V and 0 bases from J, with 16 bases in between. This CDR3 is CASNDGTLYSYEQYF. In nucleotides, the CDR3 is TGTGCCAGCAACGATGGGACTCTCTACTCCTACGAGCAGTACTTC.

The rearrangement links TRBV2 to TRBJ1-1; a possible D gene is TRBD1 (6 bases). The CDR3 extends over 15 amino acids. The germline V gene has CDR1 SNHLY and CDR2 FYNNEI. V was clipped by 3 bases and J by 4 bases, with 15 bases between them. The CDR3: CASSERGGRGTEAFF. Written as DNA, the CDR3 is TGTGCCAGCAGTGAGAGGGGGGGTCGCGGCACTGAAGCTTTCTTT.

CDR3 nucleotides: TGTGCCAGCAGATCGCGGGAGAGCTCCTACAATGAGCAGTTCTTC. Its translation: CASRSRESSYNEQFF. The gene calls are TRBV27 and TRBJ2-1; 7 bases agree with TRBD2. J gave up 0 bases and V 6 bases, and 5 bases lay outside the gene matches. Germline V gene lookup returns CDR1 MNHEY and CDR2 SMNVEV (reference sequence). The CDR3 extends over 15 amino acids.

The rearrangement joins TRBV4-1 to TRBJ1-5, with 8 nucleotides matching TRBD1. This CDR3 has 18 residues. CDR1 is MGHRA and CDR2 is YSYEKL in the germline V gene. Germline trimming cut 4 bases from V and 2 bases from J; bases unmatched to any gene: 13. This chain's CDR3 is CASSPQGGQGAGNQPQHF. The CDR3 region has the DNA TGCGCCAGCAGCCCCCAGGGAGGGCAGGGGGCAGGCAATCAGCCCCAGCATTTT.